Reported below is one TCR beta chain. What it binds is not known. This sample was taken from a study of cytomegalovirus exposure and HLA in healthy donors. Primers for the PCR totalled 60 Vbeta and 13 Jbeta. Clones were sequenced by immunoSEQ multiplex PCR, and TCRdb holds only the in-frame ones, with some missing. In the table there are roughly 40,000 clones, 50% of which are singletons. The germline gives CDR1 MNHEY, CDR2 SVGAGI. The ends were cut back, 4 bases at V and 8 bases at J, with 14 bases in the middle. The CDR3 covers 14 residues. Donors were ostensibly healthy at sampling, although undocumented immune exposures were probable. Study-wide points: An assumption of roughly uniform sequencing depth across donors underlay the presence/absence analyses. Cytomegalovirus status, reportedly, was diagnosed with high specificity and sensitivity by the classifier.

The TCR sequence derives from a human donor in good health. V gene TRBV6-5 combines with J gene TRBJ1-4; D might be TRBD1 (6 bases). Material: PBMCs. The CDR3 sequence is CASSFSGAREKLFF. The CDR3 DNA reads TGTGCCAGCAGTTTTTCAGGGGCGCGGGAAAAACTGTTTTTT.